This TCR beta chain was documented in a study of blood T cell repertoires in COVID-19. The germline V gene has CDR1 SEHNR and CDR2 FQNEAQ (reference sequence). CDR3 size: 15 residues. Trimming left V 5 bases short and J 4 bases short, with 17 bases between. Recruits, aged roughly 18 to 100 years, lived in 24 US areas. In the original workflow: Scientists estimated how many nucleated cells there were by amplifying reference gene primers. Assay used: immunoSEQ multiplex PCR; TCRdb lists only in-frame clones, some missing. The DNA was the basis for D and trimming; V, J and clone size are from that table. The data show roughly 400,000 clones, with roughly 84% seen just once and roughly 1.4% held by the top ten.

The receptor's source is a woman younger than 35 who had been exposed to COVID-19. The chain recombines TRBV7-9 with TRBJ1-2, with D possibly TRBD1 on 5 matching bases. The specimen sequenced was PBMCs or T cells enriched from blood (not recorded which). The CDR3 sequence is CASSPERLRGYGYTF. The CDR3 region has the DNA TGTGCCAGCAGCCCCGAGAGGCTAAGGGGCTATGGCTACACCTTC.